A selection of T cell receptor beta chains follows, all from one sample in a study of regulatory T cells in long-lasting Graves disease. Via MiXCR, TCRdb re-called the multiplex PCR reads, giving one row per CDR3 protein. This repertoire shows 350,000 to 450,000 distinct CDR3 sequences, about 15% found once; its top ten account for 7.8%. These data were likewise used in another study, on T cells in Graves' hyperthyroidism and ophthalmopathy.

Sequencing used peripheral blood mononuclear cells (PBMCs), obtained at new diagnosis, from a patient treated with antithyroid drugs. Every receptor here comes from a middle-aged woman with Graves disease. Both conserved end residues are part of each CDR3. The D gene is left open where the match is weak. A clone size is listed for some rows: how often the clone was seen (once, few, many), or a class if it is expanded.

J: TRBJ1-1
length: 14
D: TRBD1
V: TRBV5-1
size: few
DNA: TGCGCCAGCAGCCCCTGGGACAGTGGTACTGAAGCTTTCTTT
CDR3: CASSPWDSGTEAFF

J: TRBJ2-1
length: 13
D: .
V: TRBV6-1
size: .
DNA: TGTGCCAGCACCACAGGAGGCTACAATGAGCAGTTCTTC
CDR3: CASTTGGYNEQFF

J: TRBJ2-7
length: 15
D: .
V: TRBV28
size: .
DNA: TGTGCCAGCAGTTTCCTGTCGGCGCAGAGAATTGAGCAGTACTTC
CDR3: CASSFLSAQRIEQYF

J: TRBJ1-5
length: 13
D: TRBD1
V: TRBV18
size: many
DNA: TGTGCCAGCTCCGAGGGACAGGATCAGCCCCAGCATTTT
CDR3: CASSEGQDQPQHF

J: TRBJ2-1
length: 15
D: TRBD2
V: TRBV5-4
size: few
DNA: TGTGCCAGCAACGAGGGACTAGCGGACTACAATGAGCAGTTCTTC
CDR3: CASNEGLADYNEQFF

J: TRBJ1-2
length: 16
D: TRBD1
V: TRBV12-3/TRBV12-4
size: many
DNA: TGTGCCAGCAGTCCCCCCCTGGGGACAGGGAACTATGGCTACACCTTC
CDR3: CASSPPLGTGNYGYTF

J: TRBJ1-2
length: 13
D: .
V: TRBV20-1
size: .
DNA: TGCAGTGCTAAACACTCCCGAGGCCATGGCTACACCTTC
CDR3: CSAKHSRGHGYTF

J: TRBJ2-6
length: 18
D: .
V: TRBV11-3
size: many
DNA: TGTGCCAGCAGCTTATTTAACCCTTGGGGGGCTGGGGCCAACGTCCTGACTTTC
CDR3: CASSLFNPWGAGANVLTF

J: TRBJ1-5
length: 19
D: TRBD1
V: TRBV28
size: few
DNA: TGTGCCAGCAGTCTCCTGACAGGGGAAGTTAAGACGAGCAATCAGCCCCAGCATTTT
CDR3: CASSLLTGEVKTSNQPQHF

J: TRBJ1-1
length: 13
D: .
V: TRBV19
size: .
DNA: TGTGCCAGTAGAAAACTAGGGAGAACTGAAGCTTTCTTT
CDR3: CASRKLGRTEAFF

J: TRBJ1-1
length: 14
D: .
V: TRBV28
size: many
DNA: TGTGCCAGCAGTTCTCGGTGGTCCAACACTGAAGCTTTCTTT
CDR3: CASSSRWSNTEAFF

J: TRBJ2-5
length: 15
D: .
V: TRBV7-3
size: .
DNA: TGTGCCAGCAGCTTAACTGGGGGCCCCGGGGAGACCCAGTACTTC
CDR3: CASSLTGGPGETQYF

J: TRBJ2-3
length: 18
D: .
V: TRBV7-2
size: many
DNA: TGTGCCAGCAGCTTAGTCGGGGTGGTCCGCGCAGACACAAATACGCAGTATTTT
CDR3: CASSLVGVVRADTNTQYF

J: TRBJ2-1
length: 17
D: .
V: TRBV10-3
size: .
DNA: TGTGCCATCAGTGACCTTAGCGGCAAGAGCTCCTACAATGAGCAGTTCTTC
CDR3: CAISDLSGKSSYNEQFF

J: TRBJ2-2
length: 19
D: TRBD2
V: TRBV7-2
size: .
DNA: TGTGCCAGCAGCTTAAGACTAGCGGGAGCCCCCCAGGAAACCGGGGAGCTGTTTTTT
CDR3: CASSLRLAGAPQETGELFF

J: TRBJ2-1
length: 14
D: .
V: TRBV27
size: many
DNA: TGTGCCAGCAGTCCCCCCCCAGTCCACAATGAGCAGTTCTTC
CDR3: CASSPPPVHNEQFF

J: TRBJ1-6
length: 18
D: .
V: TRBV12-3/TRBV12-4
size: .
DNA: TGTGCCAGCACGGGGGCCTTATGGGGGATCGGACATAATTCACCCCTCCACTTT
CDR3: CASTGALWGIGHNSPLHF

J: TRBJ2-7
length: 14
D: .
V: TRBV11-3
size: .
DNA: TGTGCCAGCACCCAGGCGGGCAGGATCCACGAGCAGTACTTC
CDR3: CASTQAGRIHEQYF

J: TRBJ2-1
length: 16
D: .
V: TRBV10-3
size: many
DNA: TGTGCCATCAGTGACACGACTAGTCGGGGCTACAATGAGCAGTTCTTC
CDR3: CAISDTTSRGYNEQFF

J: TRBJ2-1
length: 14
D: TRBD2
V: TRBV20-1
size: .
DNA: TGCAGTGCTGCCGGGACTAGCGGGTGGGATGAGCAGTTCTTC
CDR3: CSAAGTSGWDEQFF